This T cell receptor (beta chain) was sequenced for a study of blood T cell repertoires in COVID-19. Study background: Researchers got acute and convalescent COVID-19 samples from the United States, Italy and Spain. Sources were T cells, B-cell-depleted T cells, or PBMCs; the material itself was cDNA or gDNA.

The data were produced by immunoSEQ multiplex PCR, yet TCRdb's version contains in-frame clones alone and is incomplete. The table lists roughly 100,000 clones, about 87% of them singletons. V lost 0 bases, J lost 1 base, and 5 bases stayed unmatched. The CDR3 runs to 17 residues. CDR1 MDHEN and CDR2 SYDVKM come from the germline V gene. Sequenced material: peripheral blood. The receptor was derived from a man aged 45-65 years with acute or convalescent COVID-19. This chain connects TRBV28 to TRBJ2-3; 9 bases agree with TRBD2. The CDR3 loop is CASSLWGASGGTDTQYF. In DNA form, the CDR3 reads TGTGCCAGCAGTTTATGGGGGGCTAGCGGGGGCACAGATACGCAGTATTTT.